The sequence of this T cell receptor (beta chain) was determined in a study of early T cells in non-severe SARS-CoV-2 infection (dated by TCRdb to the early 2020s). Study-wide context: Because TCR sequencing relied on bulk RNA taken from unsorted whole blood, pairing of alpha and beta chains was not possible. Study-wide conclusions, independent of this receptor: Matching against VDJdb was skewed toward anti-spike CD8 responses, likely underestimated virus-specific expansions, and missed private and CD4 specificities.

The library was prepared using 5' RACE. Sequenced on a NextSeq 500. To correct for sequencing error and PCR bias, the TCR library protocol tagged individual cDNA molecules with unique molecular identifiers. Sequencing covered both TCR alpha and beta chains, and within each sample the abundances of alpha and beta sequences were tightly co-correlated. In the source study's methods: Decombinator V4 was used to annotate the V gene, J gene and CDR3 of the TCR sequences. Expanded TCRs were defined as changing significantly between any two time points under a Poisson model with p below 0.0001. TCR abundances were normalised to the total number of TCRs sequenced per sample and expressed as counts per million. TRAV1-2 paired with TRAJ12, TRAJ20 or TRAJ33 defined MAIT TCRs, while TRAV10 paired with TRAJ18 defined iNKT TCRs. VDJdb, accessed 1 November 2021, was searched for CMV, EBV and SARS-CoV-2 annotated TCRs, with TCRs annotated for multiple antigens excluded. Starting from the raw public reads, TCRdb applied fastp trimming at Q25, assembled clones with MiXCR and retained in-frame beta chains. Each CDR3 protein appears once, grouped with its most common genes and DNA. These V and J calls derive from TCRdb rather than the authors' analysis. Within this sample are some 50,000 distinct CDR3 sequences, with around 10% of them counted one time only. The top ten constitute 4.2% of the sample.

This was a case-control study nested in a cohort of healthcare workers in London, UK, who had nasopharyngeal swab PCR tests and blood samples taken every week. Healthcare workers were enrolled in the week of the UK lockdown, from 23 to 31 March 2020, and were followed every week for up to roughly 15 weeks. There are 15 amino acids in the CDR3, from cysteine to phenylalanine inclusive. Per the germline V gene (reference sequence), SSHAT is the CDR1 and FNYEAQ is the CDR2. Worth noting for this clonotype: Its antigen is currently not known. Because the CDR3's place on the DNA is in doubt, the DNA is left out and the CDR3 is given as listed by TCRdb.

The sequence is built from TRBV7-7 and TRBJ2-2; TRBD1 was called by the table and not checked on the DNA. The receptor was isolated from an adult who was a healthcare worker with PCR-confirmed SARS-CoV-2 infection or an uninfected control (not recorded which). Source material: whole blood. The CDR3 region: CASSPGQGIPGSCFF.